This T cell receptor beta chain was sequenced in a study of blood T cell repertoires in COVID-19. Study-wide context: Whether acute or convalescent, the COVID-19 samples came from the United States, Italy and Spain. From T cells, B-cell-depleted T cells, or PBMCs came the material, which was cDNA or gDNA.

With 5 bases clipped from V and 9 bases from J, the junction kept 9 bases outside the gene matches. The germline V gene has CDR1 PRHDT and CDR2 FYEKMQ (reference sequence). The CDR3 contains 14 residues. As handled by the study authors: Cell counts per sample came from amplifying reference gene primers. Here immunoSEQ multiplex PCR was the method, and the copy in TCRdb shows in-frame clones only, minus some. From that table come the V and J calls and clone size; the DNA was used to work out D and trimming. The table includes roughly 570,000 clones, about 89% detected once. Seattle researchers signed up patients amid active infection and tracked them longitudinally.

The sample comprised peripheral blood. This TCR was recovered from a woman in her forties or fifties with COVID-19, enrolled during active disease. The chain links TRBV13 to TRBJ1-5; TRBD1 agrees at 8 bases. The CDR3 DNA reads TGTGCCAGCAGCATGGGACAGGTGGCTCGGCCCCAGCATTTT. Encoded protein: CASSMGQVARPQHF.